This TCR beta chain was recorded in a study of cytomegalovirus exposure and HLA in healthy donors. General study results and limits: In a later analysis, V- and J-gene trimming of beta chains associated with a DCLRE1C missense variant, replicated independently. It was confirmed in vitro that three of the CMV-associated chains were specific for CMV antigens.

Primers: 60 Vbeta forward and 13 Jbeta reverse. Only in-frame clones appear in the TCRdb table, and some are missing; sequencing was by immunoSEQ multiplex PCR. This sample's clone table lists about 160,000 clones. Germline V CDR1 and CDR2: SGHTA, FQGTGA. The CDR3 is 15 residues long. The ends were cut back, 4 bases at V and 6 bases at J, with 15 bases in the middle. As to this clone: The antigen is not known.

This chain uses TRBV7-3 with TRBJ1-4, with D tentatively TRBD1 (6 bases). The sample was PBMCs. The source of this sequence is a woman aged 55-69 years in good health and CMV-seronegative. CDR3 DNA sequence: TGTGCCAGCAGCTCCGACGCAGGGGATCATGAAAAACTGTTTTTT. Protein: CASSSDAGDHEKLFF.